This T cell receptor beta chain was identified during a study of tumor and adjacent non-tumor tissue in lung cancer. No cell sorting was done before RNA was extracted from the tissue. For this clonotype: A much larger clonotype is one base distant, so this may be a read error.

Three rounds of nested PCR, following a modified ARM-PCR protocol, produced the TCRbeta library. TCRdb processed the multiplex PCR reads anew with MiXCR; each CDR3 protein has one entry. Of 200,000 to 250,000 distinct CDR3 sequences in the sample, about 71% were seen once. The TCR comes from a man in his fifties or sixties with non-small cell lung cancer. The specimen sequenced was lung tumor tissue.

The CDR3 coding sequence is TGCAGTGCGGAAGATGAGGCCTTAACGAGCACAGATACGCAGTATTTT. The encoded protein is CSAEDEALTSTDTQYF. V is TRBV20-1 and J is TRBJ2-3, with D unresolved. Germline CDR1 is DFQATT and CDR2 is SNEGSKA (reference sequence). The CDR3 extends over 16 amino acids. Trimming took off 6 bases at V and 0 bases at J, with 19 bases between the two ends.